Below, 18 T cell receptor beta chains from the same sample are listed, as sequenced in a study of CD8+ T cells in alopecia areata. Following extraction, RNA underwent reverse transcription to cDNA, which served as the sequencing template. Sequenced by immunoSEQ multiplex PCR; TCRdb stores in-frame clones only, minus some. This table has 150,000 to 200,000 clones, 67% appearing once. The sample in question was CD8+ T cells sorted from blood, obtained at week 0. These receptors originate from a human donor with alopecia areata.

This clone appeared once. This chain joins TRBV13 and TRBJ2-3; D may be TRBD2 (6 bases). Germline lookup yields CDR1 PRHDT and CDR2 FYEKMQ (reference sequence). Trimming removed 4 bases at V and 2 bases at J, with 13 bases between. The CDR3 consists of 15 residues. The DNA for the CDR3 is TGTGCCAGCAGCTCTCTTGGGGGACTCACAGATACGCAGTATTTT. Its protein product is CASSSLGGLTDTQYF. Full variable domain (rest looked up from reference TRBV13 and TRBJ2-3): AAGVIQSPRHLIKEKRETATLKCYPIPRHDTVYWYQQGPGQDPQFLISFYEKMQSDKGSIPDRFSAQQFSDYHSELNMSSLELGDSALYFCASSSLGGLTDTQYFGPGTRLTVL.

J is TRBJ2-7 and V is TRBV6-6; possibly TRBD1 for D (6 bases). V dropped 4 bases and J dropped 6 bases, with 16 bases sitting between them. Germline loops: CDR1 MNHNY, CDR2 SVGAGI (reference sequence). The CDR3 is 14 amino acids. The CDR3 nucleotides read TGTGCCAGCAGTTCCGGGACAAGCGCAGCCGAGCAGTACTTC. Translating it yields CASSSGTSAAEQYF.

This clone was detected a few times. V and J are TRBV7-9 and TRBJ2-7; D gene ambiguous. Deletions cut 2 bases from V and 2 bases from J, with 7 bases between. Germline CDR1 SEHNR, CDR2 FQNEAQ (reference sequence). The CDR3 has 13 amino acids. Here the CDR3 DNA reads TGTGCCAGCAGCTTACCAACAGCCTACGAGCAGTACTTC. It codes for CASSLPTAYEQYF.

This clone was seen a few times. This rearrangement joins TRBV29-1 to TRBJ2-2; D is undetermined. CDR1 SQVTM and CDR2 ANQGSEA come from the germline V gene. V lost 3 bases to trimming and J lost 6 bases, with 8 bases between them. The CDR3 runs 12 residues. CDR3 residues: CSVEWVAGELFF. The CDR3 DNA sequence: TGCAGCGTTGAGTGGGTTGCCGGGGAGCTGTTTTTT.

This chain uses TRBV30 with TRBJ1-5, with D unresolved. The CDR3 runs 13 residues. The V end lost 1 base, the J end lost 4 bases, and 8 bases lay between the germline ends. Germline CDR1 and CDR2: GTSNPN and SVGIG (reference sequence). The CDR3 DNA reads as TGTGCCTGGAGTGCAGAGAGGAATCAGCCCCAGCATTTT. Translated: CAWSAERNQPQHF.

CDR3 loop: CAWSDLSGGIPGANVLTF. CDR3 nucleotide sequence: TGTGCCTGGAGTGATTTGTCAGGGGGTATTCCTGGGGCCAACGTCCTGACTTTC. The chain recombines TRBV30 with TRBJ2-6; 7 nucleotides match TRBD1. From germline, CDR1 is GTSNPN and CDR2 SVGIG (reference sequence). V trimming: 1 base; J trimming: 2 bases; junction bases outside the gene matches: 11. The CDR3 is made up of 18 amino acids.

This clone was recorded once. The CDR3: CASSFPLLAGALASTDTQYF. The CDR3 bases are TGCGCCAGCAGCTTTCCTCTGCTAGCGGGGGCCCTAGCTAGCACAGATACGCAGTATTTT. This rearrangement joins TRBV5-1 to TRBJ2-3, with TRBD2 matching 10 bases. The V gene end was trimmed by 2 bases and the J gene end by 0 bases; junction bases not matched to a gene: 15. Germline CDR1 is SGHRS and CDR2 is YFSETQ. This CDR3 has 20 residues. The variable domain in full, completed from reference TRBV5-1 and TRBJ2-3, reads KAGVTQTPRYLIKTRGQQVTLSCSPISGHRSVSWYQQTPGQGLQFLFEYFSETQRNKGNFPGRFSGRQFSNSRSEMNVSTLELGDSALYLCASSFPLLAGALASTDTQYFGPGTRLTVL.

This clone occurred once. V gene TRBV7-9 combines with J gene TRBJ1-4; D is possibly TRBD1 (6 bases). CDR3 length: 14 residues. The germline gives CDR1 SEHNR, CDR2 FQNEAQ (reference sequence). V was trimmed by 5 bases and J by 7 bases, leaving 14 bases between them. The CDR3 bases are TGTGCCAGCAGCGAAACAGGGTATAGTGAAAAACTGTTTTTT. It codes for CASSETGYSEKLFF.

This clone was found a few times. The sample carries other DNA sequences with the same CDR3. V usage is TRBV6-6 and J usage is TRBJ1-1; 7 nucleotides agree with TRBD1. The V gene's germline CDR1 is MNHNY and CDR2 SVGAGI (reference sequence). V lost 2 bases and J lost 4; bases outside the gene matches: 7. This CDR3 comprises 15 residues. The CDR3 spells CASSYRQGSSTEAFF. CDR3 in DNA: TGTGCCAGCAGTTACCGACAGGGATCTAGCACTGAAGCTTTCTTT.

The chain uses TRBV5-1 and TRBJ1-1, with 9 bases that match TRBD1. CDR3 size: 16 residues. Unmatched junction bases numbered 14, after V lost 4 bases and J lost 7 bases. Germline CDR1 SGHRS, CDR2 YFSETQ. The DNA of the CDR3 is TGCGCCAGCAGCACTACCGGGACAGGGTGGTCCGGTGAAGCTTTCTTT. It specifies CASSTTGTGWSGEAFF. Filled out from reference TRBV5-1 and TRBJ1-1, the complete variable domain reads KAGVTQTPRYLIKTRGQQVTLSCSPISGHRSVSWYQQTPGQGLQFLFEYFSETQRNKGNFPGRFSGRQFSNSRSEMNVSTLELGDSALYLCASSTTGTGWSGEAFFGQGTRLTVV.

The rearrangement links TRBV27 to TRBJ2-7, with TRBD2 matching over 8 bases. Germline V gene lookup returns CDR1 MNHEY and CDR2 SMNVEV (reference sequence). This CDR3 spans 12 amino acids. V shed 6 bases and J 4 bases; nucleotides not matched to a gene: 2. In DNA form, the CDR3 reads TGTGCCAGCAGGACGGGAGGGTACGAGCAGTACTTC. Encoded protein: CASRTGGYEQYF.

This clone was observed a handful of times. The chain has TRBV30 and TRBJ2-5; 10 bases match TRBD2. CDR1 and CDR2 (germline): GTSNPN, SVGIG (reference sequence). Trimming removed 5 bases from V and 5 bases from J; junction bases left unmatched: 8. This CDR3 is 14 amino acids long. CDR3 loop: CAWDGTSDAETQYF. CDR3 coding DNA: TGTGCCTGGGACGGGACTAGCGATGCGGAGACCCAGTACTTC.

Comment on this clone: This sample includes further DNA sequences coding for the same CDR3. J is TRBJ1-2 and V is TRBV29-1, with D perhaps matching TRBD1 (6 bases). Trimming left V 6 bases short and J 8 bases short, with 13 bases between. The CDR3 extends over 11 amino acids. Germline CDR1 SQVTM, CDR2 ANQGSEA. CDR3 nucleotide sequence: TGCAGCGTACCACAGGGAGGCGGCTACACCTTC. This encodes CSVPQGGGYTF.

The chain recombines TRBV30 with TRBJ2-1, with D unresolved. The CDR3 length is 11 residues. Germline V gene lookup returns CDR1 GTSNPN and CDR2 SVGIG (reference sequence). Trimming took off 2 bases at V and 12 bases at J, with 11 bases between the two ends. In DNA, the CDR3 is TGTGCCTGGAGTATAACGGGTCGGCAGTTCTTC. This encodes CAWSITGRQFF.

The chain is built from TRBV6-6 and TRBJ2-6; 9 bases map to TRBD1. V shed 9 bases, J shed 2 bases, and the junction held 5 bases outside the gene matches. The CDR3 spans 15 residues. Germline CDR1 is MNHNY and CDR2 is SVGAGI (reference sequence). The CDR3 is CASWDRDPGANVLTF. The CDR3 coding sequence is TGTGCCAGTTGGGACAGGGACCCTGGGGCCAACGTCCTGACTTTC.

This clone came up once. At one of its ends the junction is not consistent with the germline gene, which may arise from a read error. V and J are TRBV13 and TRBJ2-7; possible D gene TRBD1, 7 bases. CDR1 is PRHDT, CDR2 FYEKMQ, per germline (reference sequence). This CDR3 region has 15 residues. The CDR3 DNA is TGTGCCGGCAGCTTAGAGGAGGGACAGCGCTACGAGCAGTACTTC. Translated, it gives CAGSLEEGQRYEQYF.

The V gene is TRBV6-1, the J gene TRBJ1-5; TRBD1 might be the D (5 bases). Germline V lookup: CDR1 MNHNS, CDR2 SASEGT. Trimming cost V 2 bases and J 1 base, with 15 bases left between them. The CDR3 has 17 amino acids. The CDR3 bases are TGTGCCAGCAGTGAACAGGGCAGGATCTGGAGCAATCAGCCCCAGCATTTT. It codes for CASSEQGRIWSNQPQHF.

The chain joins TRBV6-5 to TRBJ1-1, with 8 bases fitting TRBD1. Germline CDR1 MNHEY, CDR2 SVGAGI. J gave up 4 bases and V 3 bases, and 7 bases lay outside the gene matches. There are 15 residues in the CDR3. The CDR3 nucleotides read TGTGCCAGCAGTTATTTTACACAGGGGGGCACTGAAGCTTTCTTT. It yields the protein CASSYFTQGGTEAFF.